The clone carrying this TCR beta chain was detected once. These data are taken from a study of blood T cell repertoires in COVID-19. The wider study: Samples of COVID-19 (acute and convalescent) were obtained from the United States, Italy and Spain. PBMCs, B-cell-depleted T cells, or T cells were the source of the cDNA or gDNA that made up the material.

The authors' processing: Estimates of nucleated cell counts were drawn from the amplification of reference gene primers. TCRdb's copy holds only in-frame clones and misses some; the assay was immunoSEQ multiplex PCR. V and J calls and clone size come straight from that table; D and trimming were deduced from the DNA. The table includes some 29,000 clones, almost 85% detected once. This CDR3 has 14 residues. Looked up from germline, CDR1 is LNHDA and CDR2 is SQIVND (reference sequence). The V segment lost 4 bases and the J segment 2 bases; nucleotides outside the gene matches: 4. This receptor was obtained from a man aged 80 or over with active COVID-19. This rearrangement joins TRBV19 to TRBJ2-7; 8 bases line up with TRBD1. The source material was peripheral blood. The CDR3 sequence: CASSNRDRTYEQYF. CDR3 in DNA: TGTGCCAGTAGTAACCGGGACAGGACCTACGAGCAGTACTTC.